The 11 T cell receptor beta chains given below trace back to one sample, sequenced in a study of blood T cell repertoires in COVID-19. The protocol was immunoSEQ multiplex PCR, while the TCRdb copy is restricted to in-frame clones and leaves out a portion. The sample has some 170,000 clones, 65% to 90% seen once; the top ten hold approximately 16%. Material for sequencing was PBMCs or T cells enriched from blood (not recorded which). These receptors were taken from a man aged 50-60 years who had recovered from COVID-19.

The rearrangement joins TRBV19 to TRBJ1-2; D might be TRBD1 (5 bases). From germline, CDR1 is LNHDA and CDR2 SQIVND (reference sequence). Trimming pared 3 bases from V and 6 bases from J, leaving 8 bases between. The CDR3 runs to 12 residues. The CDR3 is CASSMGLNGYTF. Here the CDR3 DNA reads TGTGCCAGTAGTATGGGGCTGAATGGCTACACCTTC.

Only one count was recorded for this clone. V gene TRBV10-3 combines with J gene TRBJ1-5, with no clear D. This CDR3 region has 16 residues. V gave up 5 bases and J gave up 1 base, with 15 bases separating them. Germline V CDR1 and CDR2: ENHRY, SYGVKD. In DNA form, the CDR3 reads TGTGCCATCAGTAAAGGCAGCGGGGAGAGCAATCAGCCCCAGCATTTT. This sequence encodes CAISKGSGESNQPQHF.

The chain employs TRBV10-3 and TRBJ1-2; 7 bases agree with TRBD1. The CDR3 totals 13 residues. With 7 bases clipped from V and 4 bases from J, the junction kept 6 bases outside the gene matches. CDR1 is ENHRY, CDR2 SYGVKD, per germline. The CDR3 here is CAITQTGSYGYTF. The CDR3 nucleotides read TGTGCCATCACCCAGACAGGGAGCTATGGCTACACCTTC.

The J gene is TRBJ2-1, the V gene TRBV12-3 or TRBV12-4, with D unresolved. The V and J ends lost 3 bases and 7 bases respectively, with 4 bases between them. The CDR3 has 11 residues. The CDR3 protein is CASSFMNEQFF. The CDR3, as DNA: TGTGCCAGCAGTTTTATGAATGAGCAGTTCTTC.

The V call is TRBV5-1, the J call TRBJ1-6; 7 nucleotides line up with TRBD1. CDR1 and CDR2 (germline): SGHRS, YFSETQ. V lost 0 bases, J lost 7 bases, and 4 bases stayed unmatched. The CDR3 runs to 15 residues. The CDR3 sequence is CASSLEGTENSPLHF. The CDR3 nucleotides are TGCGCCAGCAGCTTGGAGGGGACAGAAAATTCACCCCTCCACTTT. Variable domain in full (rest from reference TRBV5-1 and TRBJ1-6): KAGVTQTPRYLIKTRGQQVTLSCSPISGHRSVSWYQQTPGQGLQFLFEYFSETQRNKGNFPGRFSGRQFSNSRSEMNVSTLELGDSALYLCASSLEGTENSPLHFGNGTRLTVT.

The chain couples TRBV10-1 to TRBJ1-5; the match to TRBD1 covers 8 bases. The V and J ends lost 6 bases and 8 bases, in that order; junction bases with no gene match: 6. The CDR3 runs to 13 residues. The V gene's germline CDR1 is WNHNN and CDR2 SYGVQD (reference sequence). The CDR3: CASSDRGVEPQHF. Written as DNA, the CDR3 is TGCGCCAGCAGCGACAGGGGTGTGGAGCCCCAGCATTTT.

CDR3 bases: TGTGCCAGCGAGGACACTTCATCCTACGAGCAGTACTTC. This translates into CASEDTSSYEQYF. The V call is TRBV28, the J call TRBJ2-7, with D perhaps matching TRBD1 (5 bases). Trimming removed 8 bases at V and 1 base at J, with 12 bases between. In germline, CDR1 is MDHEN, CDR2 SYDVKM. The CDR3 covers 13 residues.

V usage is TRBV6-2 or TRBV6-3 and J usage is TRBJ1-2; D is possibly TRBD1 (5 bases). The length of the CDR3 is 14 residues. Trimming shortened V by 6 bases and J by 8 bases, and 19 bases separated the two germline ends. Germline assignment: CDR1 MNHEY and CDR2 SVGEGT. The CDR3 nucleotides read TGTGCCAGCAGCCCCGGGGGGGAATACGACGGCTACACCTTC. It codes for CASSPGGEYDGYTF.

The chain combines TRBV15 with TRBJ2-5; D may be TRBD1 (6 bases). Germline CDR1 LNHNV, CDR2 YYDKDF (reference sequence). The CDR3 has 15 residues. V was pared by 0 bases and J by 5 bases, with 13 bases between. CDR3 protein: CATSREQGNRETQYF. CDR3 nucleotides: TGTGCCACCAGCAGAGAACAGGGAAACCGGGAGACCCAGTACTTC.

V is TRBV7-2 and J is TRBJ2-4; 11 nucleotides align to TRBD1. Unmatched junction bases numbered 0, after V lost 5 bases and J lost 3 bases. This CDR3 is built from 14 residues. Per germline, CDR1 SGHTA and CDR2 FQGNSA. The CDR3 bases are TGTGCCAGCAGCGGGACAGGGGGCAAAAACATTCAGTACTTC. Its protein is CASSGTGGKNIQYF.

This clone was detected only once. This sequence joins TRBV27 and TRBJ2-2; 10 bases are shared with TRBD1. Germline V CDR1 and CDR2: MNHEY, SMNVEV (reference sequence). The CDR3 covers 17 residues. The V gene end was trimmed by 0 bases and the J gene end by 4 bases; junction bases not matched to a gene: 5. CDR3 protein: CASSLSDRGLGTGELFF. The CDR3 DNA reads as TGTGCCAGCAGTTTATCTGACAGGGGGCTTGGCACCGGGGAGCTGTTTTTT.